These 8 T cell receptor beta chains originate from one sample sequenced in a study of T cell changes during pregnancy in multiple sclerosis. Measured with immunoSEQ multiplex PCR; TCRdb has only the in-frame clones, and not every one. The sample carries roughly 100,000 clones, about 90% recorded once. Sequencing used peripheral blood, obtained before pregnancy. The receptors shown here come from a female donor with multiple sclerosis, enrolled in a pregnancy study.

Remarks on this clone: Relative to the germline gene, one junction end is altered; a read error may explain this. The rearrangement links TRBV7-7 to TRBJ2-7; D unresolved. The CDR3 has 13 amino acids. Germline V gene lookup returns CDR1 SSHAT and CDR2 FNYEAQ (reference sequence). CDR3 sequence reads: CASSLGRAYEQYF. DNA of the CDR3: TGTGCTAGCAGCTTAGGTCGAGCCTACGAGCAGTACTTC.

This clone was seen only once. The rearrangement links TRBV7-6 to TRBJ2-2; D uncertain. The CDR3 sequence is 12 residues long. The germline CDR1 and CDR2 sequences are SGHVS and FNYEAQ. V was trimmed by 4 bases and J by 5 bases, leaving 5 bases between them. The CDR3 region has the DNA TGTGCCAGCAGCTACAAGACCGGGGAGCTGTTTTTT. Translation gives CASSYKTGELFF.

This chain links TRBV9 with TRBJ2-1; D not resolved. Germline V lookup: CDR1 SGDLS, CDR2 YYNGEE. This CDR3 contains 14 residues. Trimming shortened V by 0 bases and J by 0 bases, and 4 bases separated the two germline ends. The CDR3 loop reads CASSVAGSYNEQFF. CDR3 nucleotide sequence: TGTGCCAGCAGCGTAGCAGGCTCCTACAATGAGCAGTTCTTC.

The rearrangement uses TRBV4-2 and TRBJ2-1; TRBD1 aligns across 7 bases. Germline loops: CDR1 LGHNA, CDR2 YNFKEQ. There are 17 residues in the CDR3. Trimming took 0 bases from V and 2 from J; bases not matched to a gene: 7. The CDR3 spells CASSQDRGDSTYNEQFF. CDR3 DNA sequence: TGTGCCAGCAGCCAAGATCGAGGGGACAGTACCTACAATGAGCAGTTCTTC.

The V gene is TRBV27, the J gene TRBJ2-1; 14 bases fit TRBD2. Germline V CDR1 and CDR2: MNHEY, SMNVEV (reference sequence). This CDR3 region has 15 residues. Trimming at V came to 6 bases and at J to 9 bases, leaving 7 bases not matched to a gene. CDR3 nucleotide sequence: TGTGCCAGCAGCCCGGGACTAGCGGGAGTAGGTGAGCAGTTCTTC. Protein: CASSPGLAGVGEQFF.

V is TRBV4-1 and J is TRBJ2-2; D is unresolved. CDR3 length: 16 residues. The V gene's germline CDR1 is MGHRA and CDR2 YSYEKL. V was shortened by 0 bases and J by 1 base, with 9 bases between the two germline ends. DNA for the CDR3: TGCGCCAGCAGCCAAGATCCGGGTCGGAACACCGGGGAGCTGTTTTTT. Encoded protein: CASSQDPGRNTGELFF.

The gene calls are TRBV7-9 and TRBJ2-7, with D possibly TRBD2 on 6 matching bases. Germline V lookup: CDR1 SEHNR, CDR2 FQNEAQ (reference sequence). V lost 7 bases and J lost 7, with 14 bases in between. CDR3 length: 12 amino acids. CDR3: CASIGGLGEQYF. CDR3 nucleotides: TGTGCCAGCATCGGAGGGTTGGGTGAGCAGTACTTC.

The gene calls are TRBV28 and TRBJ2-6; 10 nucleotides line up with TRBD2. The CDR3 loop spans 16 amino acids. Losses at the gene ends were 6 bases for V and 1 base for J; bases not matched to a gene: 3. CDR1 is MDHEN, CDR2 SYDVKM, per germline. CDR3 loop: CASRLAGPSGANVLTF. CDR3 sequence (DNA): TGTGCCAGCAGACTAGCGGGGCCTTCTGGGGCCAACGTCCTGACTTTC.